A selection of T cell receptor beta chains follows, all from one sample in a study of T cell responses to AZD1222 COVID-19 vaccine. TCRdb keeps only in-frame clones here, not all; method: immunoSEQ multiplex PCR. The sample yields roughly 150,000 clones, 94% seen once. This specimen was peripheral blood, taken 28 days after the second AZD1222 dose. The receptors were sampled from an adult who received the AZD1222 COVID-19 vaccine. Both conserved end residues are part of each CDR3. D genes are given only for firm matches. Some rows mark clone size as missing; the rest say once, few, many or name a class of expanded clone.

d_call,v_call,j_call,clone_size,cdr3_aa,cdr3_nt
-,TRBV15,TRBJ1-3,-,CATSRSGEAGNTIYF,TGTGCCACCAGCAGATCAGGAGAGGCTGGAAACACCATATATTTT
-,TRBV12-3/TRBV12-4,TRBJ1-3,-,CASSPTAGNTIYF,TGTGCCAGCAGTCCTACAGCGGGAAACACCATATATTTT
-,TRBV3-1/TRBV3-2,TRBJ2-1,-,CASRKGGRNNEQFF,TGTGCCAGCAGAAAGGGGGGACGAAACAATGAGCAGTTCTTC
TRBD2,TRBV7-9,TRBJ2-1,-,CASSLREDIYNEQFF,TGTGCCAGCAGCTTGCGGGAGGACATATACAATGAGCAGTTCTTC
-,TRBV7-8,TRBJ1-2,-,CASSPQTSFLNYGYTF,TGTGCCAGCAGCCCCCAGACGAGCTTCCTTAACTATGGCTACACCTTC
-,TRBV28,TRBJ2-5,-,CASSPTRYQETQYF,TGTGCCAGCAGTCCTACGAGGTACCAAGAGACCCAGTACTTC
-,TRBV27,TRBJ1-5,-,CAGQQPQHF,TGTGCCGGCCAACAGCCCCAGCATTTT
TRBD2,TRBV11-1,TRBJ2-1,-,CASSGRLAGSYNEQFF,TGTGCCAGCAGCGGGAGGCTAGCGGGATCGTACAATGAGCAGTTCTTC
TRBD1,TRBV2,TRBJ1-1,once,CASRRQGNTEAFF,TGTGCCAGCAGGAGACAGGGGAACACTGAAGCTTTCTTT
-,TRBV3-1/TRBV3-2,TRBJ2-1,-,CASSQVDEPAGNEQFF,TGTGCCAGCAGCCAAGTCGACGAACCAGCTGGCAATGAGCAGTTCTTC
-,TRBV6-6,TRBJ1-5,once,CASSYDGYNQPQHF,TGTGCCAGCAGTTACGATGGTTACAATCAGCCCCAGCATTTT
-,TRBV15,TRBJ1-2,-,CATSRGQWGLRPYGYTF,TGTGCCACCAGCAGGGGCCAATGGGGGTTGAGGCCTTATGGCTACACCTTC
TRBD2,TRBV5-1,TRBJ2-1,-,CASSLDAGAYNEQFF,TGCGCCAGCAGCTTGGACGCGGGAGCCTACAATGAGCAGTTCTTC
-,TRBV7-9,TRBJ1-3,-,CASSLSSGNTIYF,TGTGCCAGCAGCTTAAGCTCTGGAAACACCATATATTTT
TRBD1,TRBV12-5,TRBJ2-7,-,CASGLVRSGDRVVNEQYF,TGTGCTAGTGGTTTGGTCCGGTCCGGTGACAGGGTTGTCAACGAGCAGTACTTC
-,TRBV7-9,TRBJ1-1,-,CASSSWPEAFF,TGTGCCAGCAGCTCTTGGCCTGAAGCTTTCTTT
TRBD2,TRBV7-2,TRBJ2-5,once,CASSIPGTSETQYF,TGTGCCAGCAGCATACCCGGGACTAGCGAGACCCAGTACTTC
TRBD1,TRBV30,TRBJ1-5,-,CAWTPGQGDLRPQHF,TGTGCCTGGACTCCGGGACAGGGGGATCTACGGCCCCAGCATTTT
-,TRBV7-6,TRBJ2-5,once,CASSLQETQYF,TGTGCCAGCAGCTTACAAGAGACCCAGTACTTC
TRBD1,TRBV18,TRBJ2-4,-,CASSPLGTGAGFGKNIQYF,TGTGCCAGCTCACCTTTAGGGACAGGGGCGGGGTTCGGCAAAAACATTCAGTACTTC
-,TRBV30,TRBJ1-2,-,CAWTGLGRGLGYTF,TGTGCCTGGACAGGTTTGGGCCGGGGATTGGGCTACACCTTC
-,TRBV5-1,TRBJ2-7,-,CASSLWGSENEQYF,TGCGCCAGCAGCTTGTGGGGTAGCGAAAACGAGCAGTACTTC
TRBD1,TRBV28,TRBJ1-5,-,CASKGGGATNQPQHF,TGTGCCAGTAAGGGAGGGGGCGCGACCAATCAGCCCCAGCATTTT
TRBD2,TRBV10-3,TRBJ2-1,-,CAIGGTSGSYNEQFF,TGTGCCATCGGGGGGACTAGCGGCTCCTACAATGAGCAGTTCTTC
TRBD1,TRBV7-9,TRBJ2-1,-,CASSRRQGARFDEQFF,TGTGCCAGCAGCCGGCGACAGGGGGCGAGGTTCGATGAGCAGTTCTTC
-,TRBV5-8,TRBJ1-1,-,CASSPSDTEAFF,TGTGCCAGCTCCCCCTCGGACACTGAAGCTTTCTTT
-,TRBV6-2/TRBV6-3,TRBJ2-7,-,CASTPGTLAYEQYF,TGTGCCAGCACCCCAGGGACATTAGCCTACGAGCAGTACTTC
TRBD2,TRBV6-5,TRBJ2-6,-,CASRSGGSGANVLTF,TGTGCCAGCAGGAGCGGGGGGTCTGGGGCCAACGTCCTGACTTTC
-,TRBV29-1,TRBJ2-3,-,CSVPAGFTDTQYF,TGCAGCGTCCCGGCGGGCTTCACAGATACGCAGTATTTT
-,TRBV12-3/TRBV12-4,TRBJ2-5,-,CASSPGARETQYF,TGTGCCAGCAGCCCGGGGGCTCGGGAGACCCAGTACTTC
-,TRBV11-3,TRBJ2-3,-,CASSFAGSTDTQYF,TGTGCCAGCAGCTTCGCGGGAAGCACAGATACGCAGTATTTT
-,TRBV21-1,TRBJ2-7,-,CASSKAGLAAEQYF,TGTGCCAGCAGCAAAGCCGGACTAGCGGCCGAGCAGTACTTC
-,TRBV27,TRBJ2-7,-,CASNHRDKASYEQYF,TGTGCCAGCAACCATCGGGACAAAGCCTCCTACGAGCAGTACTTC
-,TRBV30,TRBJ2-6,-,CAWRRLRQSRANVLTF,TGTGCCTGGCGCCGTTTGCGTCAAAGTCGGGCCAACGTCCTGACTTTC
-,TRBV19,TRBJ2-7,-,CASSITGSYEQYF,TGTGCCAGTAGTATAACAGGTTCCTACGAGCAGTACTTC
-,TRBV3-1/TRBV3-2,TRBJ2-1,-,CASSAAIIRDEQFF,TGTGCCAGCAGCGCCGCCATTATAAGGGATGAGCAGTTCTTC
-,TRBV4-1,TRBJ1-6,-,CASSTTTTRNSPLHF,TGCGCCAGCAGCACCACTACAACACGGAATTCACCCCTCCACTTT
-,TRBV6-4,TRBJ2-3,-,CASSENSGGADTQYF,TGTGCCAGCAGTGAAAACTCCGGGGGTGCAGATACGCAGTATTTT
-,TRBV27,TRBJ1-4,-,CASKAQGWNEKLFF,TGTGCCAGCAAAGCACAGGGTTGGAATGAAAAACTGTTTTTT
-,TRBV18,TRBJ1-4,-,CASSPGILSKATNEKLFF,TGTGCCAGCTCACCTGGCATTCTTAGTAAAGCAACTAATGAAAAACTGTTTTTT
TRBD1,TRBV11-2,TRBJ2-7,once,CASSNGQGFSYEQYF,TGTGCCAGCAGCAACGGACAGGGGTTTAGCTACGAGCAGTACTTC
TRBD1,TRBV18,TRBJ2-5,-,CASSRQGVETQYF,TGTGCCAGCTCGAGACAGGGGGTAGAGACCCAGTACTTC
-,TRBV4-3,TRBJ2-7,once,CASSQAERYEQYF,TGCGCCAGCAGCCAAGCGGAGCGCTACGAGCAGTACTTC
-,TRBV14,TRBJ2-1,-,CASSQEPLLARRIDEQFF,TGTGCCAGCAGCCAAGAACCACTTCTAGCGAGGAGGATCGATGAGCAGTTCTTC
-,TRBV5-1,TRBJ2-1,once,CASSLEGGNIYNEQFF,TGCGCCAGCAGCTTGGAGGGCGGGAATATTTACAATGAGCAGTTCTTC
-,TRBV6-1,TRBJ1-5,-,CASSESNSLRPQHF,TGTGCCAGCAGTGAAAGCAACAGTTTACGGCCCCAGCATTTT
TRBD1,TRBV5-4,TRBJ1-2,-,CASSRDPTGSNYGYTF,TGTGCCAGCAGCCGGGATCCGACAGGGTCCAACTATGGCTACACCTTC
-,TRBV6-2/TRBV6-3,TRBJ2-1,-,CASSYGYEQFF,TGTGCCAGCAGTTACGGGTATGAGCAGTTCTTC
-,TRBV3-1/TRBV3-2,TRBJ1-3,-,CASTRTSGNTIYF,TGTGCCAGCACTCGGACGAGTGGAAACACCATATATTTT
TRBD2,TRBV27,TRBJ2-7,-,CASSSQKIAGAYYEQYF,TGTGCCAGCAGTTCCCAGAAGATAGCGGGAGCGTACTACGAGCAGTACTTC
-,TRBV4-1,TRBJ2-7,-,CASSQDRAVQGQYF,TGCGCCAGCAGCCAAGATCGGGCAGTGCAGGGACAGTACTTC
TRBD2,TRBV4-2,TRBJ2-7,-,CASSQTWTSVPYEQYF,TGTGCCAGCAGCCAAACCTGGACTAGCGTCCCCTACGAGCAGTACTTC
-,TRBV5-8,TRBJ2-5,-,CASQHRWETQYF,TGTGCCAGCCAGCATCGGTGGGAGACCCAGTACTTC
-,TRBV20-1,TRBJ1-1,few,CSADTHTEAFF,TGCAGTGCCGATACACACACTGAAGCTTTCTTT
-,TRBV2,TRBJ2-5,-,CASSKSQETQYF,TGTGCCAGCAGTAAGTCCCAAGAGACCCAGTACTTC
-,TRBV12-3/TRBV12-4,TRBJ2-7,once,CASSLAGYEQYF,TGTGCCAGCAGTTTAGCGGGCTACGAGCAGTACTTC
-,TRBV2,TRBJ1-1,-,CASSAPGVAFF,TGTGCCAGCAGTGCCCCCGGCGTCGCTTTCTTT
TRBD2,TRBV7-3,TRBJ2-1,-,CASSLTSGSFGSYNEQFF,TGTGCCAGCAGCTTGACTAGCGGGAGCTTTGGATCCTACAATGAGCAGTTCTTC
TRBD1,TRBV28,TRBJ2-3,-,CASSLLSGGSTDTQYF,TGTGCCAGCAGTTTACTGTCAGGGGGCTCAACAGATACGCAGTATTTT